A single sample gave rise to the 29 T cell receptor beta chains below, sequenced in a study of molecular identifiers for immune sequencing clone quantification. TCRdb re-called the PCR reads through MiXCR, storing one row per CDR3 protein. This table has over 35,000 distinct CDR3 sequences, around a sixth appearing once. Sequenced sample: naive CD8+ T cells from blood, with Jurkat cell RNA spiked in. Noted subset: FACS-sorted CD8+CD4-CCR7+CD45RA+ naive T cells. The receptors stem from a human donor in good health. Some libraries in this study had Jurkat cell RNA spiked in.

This clonotype was counted many times. This sequence joins TRBV20-1 and TRBJ2-7; D is unclear. This CDR3 has 11 amino acids. Trimming took 1 base from V and 7 from J, leaving 8 bases between them. CDR1 is DFQATT, CDR2 SNEGSKA, per germline (reference sequence). The CDR3 is CSARVVLEQYF. As DNA, the CDR3 is TGCAGTGCTAGAGTAGTCCTGGAGCAGTACTTC.

The genes are TRBV7-9 and TRBJ2-7, with TRBD2 matching 11 bases. After removal of 6 bases from V and 6 bases from J, the junction contained 13 bases not matched to a gene. This CDR3 region has 16 residues. In germline, CDR1 is SEHNR, CDR2 FQNEAQ (reference sequence). CDR3 nucleotide sequence: TGTGCCAGCAGTTCCACTCCTAGCGGGAGGTACGGCGAGCAGTACTTC. Its translation is CASSSTPSGRYGEQYF.

Concerning this clonotype itself: A read error may be the cause here, since a much bigger clone is one base away. The V gene is TRBV9, the J gene TRBJ1-6; D is undetermined. CDR3 length: 15 amino acids. V lost 4 bases, J lost 7 bases, and 15 bases lay in between. Germline V gives CDR1 SGDLS, CDR2 YYNGEE. CDR3 sequence reads: CASSSPTGQNSPLHF. In DNA form, the CDR3 reads TGTGCCAGCAGCTCCCCCACGGGCCAGAATTCACCCCTCCACTTT.

This clonotype was counted at least ten times. Since the CDR3 does not end with the conserved phenylalanine or tryptophan, this likely comes from a read error. It is unclear where the CDR3 begins or ends on the DNA, so no DNA is shown, and the CDR3 is as TCRdb lists it. The V call is TRBV10-3, the J call TRBJ2-1; the table's D call, TRBD2, was not checked against the DNA. Including both end residues, the CDR3 is 12 amino acids long. CDR1 ENHRY and CDR2 SYGVKD come from the germline V gene. CDR3 protein: CAISESGLAGAI.

The chain couples TRBV28 to TRBJ2-7, with D unclear. Trimming stripped 3 bases from V and 3 bases from J, with 6 bases between. Germline V lookup: CDR1 MDHEN, CDR2 SYDVKM. The CDR3 spans 12 residues. The CDR3 DNA follows: TGTGCCAGCAGTTTTATCGGCTACGAGCAGTACTTC. Protein: CASSFIGYEQYF.

This clonotype was observed a handful of times. The V and J genes are TRBV7-9 and TRBJ2-7, with D possibly matching TRBD2 (6 bases). Germline assignment: CDR1 SEHNR and CDR2 FQNEAQ (reference sequence). The CDR3 extends over 16 amino acids. V lost 1 base, J lost 1 base, and 14 bases lay in between. CDR3 nucleotide sequence: TGTGCCAGCAGCTTAGGGGCGGGGAGTTATTCCTACGAGCAGTACTTC. Encoded protein: CASSLGAGSYSYEQYF.

This clonotype showed up many times. This rearrangement joins TRBV27 to TRBJ2-7, with D perhaps matching TRBD1 or TRBD2 (6 bases each). Germline V gives CDR1 MNHEY, CDR2 SMNVEV (reference sequence). The length of the CDR3 is 14 residues. V lost 6 bases to trimming and J lost 3 bases, with 15 bases between them. This CDR3 reads CASSRGGAGYEQYF. CDR3 bases: TGTGCCAGCAGCAGGGGAGGAGCCGGCTACGAGCAGTACTTC.

This clonotype has just a few counts. The chain links TRBV12-3 or TRBV12-4 to TRBJ2-5, with D perhaps matching TRBD2 (5 bases). The germline V and J ends were trimmed by 2 bases and 4 bases, with 14 bases remaining between them. The CDR3 has 15 residues. This CDR3 is CASSLTSFEGETQYF. Written as DNA, the CDR3 is TGTGCCAGCAGTTTAACTAGTTTTGAGGGAGAGACCCAGTACTTC.

There are many counts of this clonotype. The rearrangement joins TRBV24-1 to TRBJ2-1; D unresolved. Trimming shortened V by 4 bases and J by 9 bases, and 15 bases separated the two germline ends. Germline values: CDR1 KGHDR, CDR2 SFDVKD. The CDR3 spans 14 residues. As DNA, the CDR3 is TGTGCCACCAGTGAACCCCGGGCCAGTAGTGAGCAGTTCTTC. The encoded protein is CATSEPRASSEQFF.

The gene calls are TRBV4-3 and TRBJ2-4, with TRBD2 matching over 8 bases. CDR1 is LGHNA and CDR2 is YSLEER in the germline V gene. The CDR3 contains 18 residues. With 2 bases clipped from V and 1 base from J, the junction kept 10 bases outside the gene matches. CDR3 sequence reads: CASSQRVGAGVAKNIQYF. The CDR3 region has the DNA TGCGCCAGCAGCCAAAGGGTTGGAGCGGGAGTTGCCAAAAACATTCAGTACTTC.

Worth noting for this clonotype: A much larger clonotype is one base distant, so this may be a read error. This chain links TRBV7-2 with TRBJ2-7, with 8 nucleotides matching TRBD1. Germline loops: CDR1 SGHTA, CDR2 FQGNSA. This CDR3 comprises 15 residues. CDR3 nucleotide sequence: TGTGCCAGCGGCTTAACCCCAGGGGGCTCACACGAGCAGTACTTC. This sequence encodes CASGLTPGGSHEQYF.

This clonotype was counted at least ten times. The V call is TRBV4-3, the J call TRBJ1-4; possibly TRBD1 for D (5 bases). Trimming left V 4 bases short and J 2 bases short, with 11 bases between. CDR3 size: 15 residues. Per germline, CDR1 LGHNA and CDR2 YSLEER. CDR3 coding DNA: TGCGCCAGCAGCCCCTGGGACCGTACTAATGAAAAACTGTTTTTT. It translates to CASSPWDRTNEKLFF.

A word on this clonotype: A read error may explain this, as a much larger clone is one base away. The rearrangement uses TRBV19 and TRBJ2-3; D ambiguous. Per the germline V gene, CDR1 is LNHDA and CDR2 is SQIVND (reference sequence). CDR3 size: 14 residues. The CDR3 sequence is CAGSMAASTDTQYF. The CDR3 DNA is TGTGCCGGTAGTATGGCGGCTAGCACAGATACGCAGTATTTT.

Comments on this clonotype: A read error may be the cause here, since a much bigger clone is one base away. The chain couples TRBV19 to TRBJ2-4; D is tentatively TRBD1 or TRBD2 (5 bases each). The CDR3 runs 13 residues. The germline gives CDR1 LNHDA, CDR2 SQIVND (reference sequence). The V gene lost 7 bases and the J gene lost 9 bases, with 16 bases spanning the gap. The CDR3 reads CASKGTDTGIQYF. For the CDR3, the DNA is TGTGCCAGTAAGGGGACGGACACGGGCATTCAGTACTTC.

This clonotype was detected only a few times. V gene TRBV4-1 combines with J gene TRBJ2-2, with D hard to call. The germline gives CDR1 MGHRA, CDR2 YSYEKL. Trimming removed 2 bases at V and 2 bases at J, with 3 bases between. CDR3 size: 13 residues. Here the CDR3 DNA reads TGCGCCAGCAGCCAAACCAACACCGGGGAGCTGTTTTTT. The encoded protein is CASSQTNTGELFF.

This clonotype was seen at least ten times. The J gene is TRBJ2-4, the V gene TRBV11-2; 7 bases map to TRBD2. CDR1 SGHAT and CDR2 FQNNGV come from the germline V gene. The CDR3 totals 21 residues. Losses at the gene ends were 4 bases for V and 0 bases for J; bases not matched to a gene: 21. DNA for the CDR3: TGTGCCAGCAGCTCCCGGCGGGAGAGTCTGTATCCGATTCTAGCCAAAAACATTCAGTACTTC. Translation gives CASSSRRESLYPILAKNIQYF.

As for this clonotype: A much larger clone lies a single base off, so this may be a read error. The V call is TRBV4-2, the J call TRBJ2-1; perhaps TRBD2 as D (5 bases). The CDR3 covers 12 residues. Germline assignment: CDR1 LGHNA and CDR2 YNFKEQ. CDR3 sequence reads: CAGSQGGGEQFF. CDR3 in DNA: TGTGCCGGCAGCCAAGGAGGAGGTGAGCAGTTCTTC.

In its sample, this clonotype was seen many times. This rearrangement joins TRBV6-2 or TRBV6-3 to TRBJ2-2; 8 bases match TRBD1. The length of the CDR3 is 16 residues. Germline V gene lookup returns CDR1 MNHEY and CDR2 SVGEGT. With V trimmed by 0 bases and J by 5 bases, 5 bases remained unmatched. The CDR3 DNA sequence: TGTGCCAGCAGTTACTCAAGCAGGGGGCGAACCGGGGAGCTGTTTTTT. Protein sequence: CASSYSSRGRTGELFF.

This chain connects TRBV13 to TRBJ2-7; no clear D gene. The CDR3 length is 13 residues. CDR1 and CDR2 from the germline V gene are PRHDT and FYEKMQ (reference sequence). V was cut by 1 base and J by 0 bases, with 4 bases left in between. The CDR3: CASSLERSYEQYF. In DNA form, the CDR3 reads TGTGCCAGCAGCTTAGAACGCTCCTACGAGCAGTACTTC. The variable domain in full, with the rest retrieved from reference TRBV13 and TRBJ2-7, is AAGVIQSPRHLIKEKRETATLKCYPIPRHDTVYWYQQGPGQDPQFLISFYEKMQSDKGSIPDRFSAQQFSDYHSELNMSSLELGDSALYFCASSLERSYEQYFGPGTRLTVT.

This clonotype was observed at least ten times. The chain couples TRBV11-2 to TRBJ2-1; unclear D gene. The CDR3 is 14 residues long. Trimming removed 1 base from V and 4 bases from J, with 8 bases in between. The germline V gene has CDR1 SGHAT and CDR2 FQNNGV. CDR3 sequence (DNA): TGTGCCAGCAGCTTAGGTTGGAGATACAATGAGCAGTTCTTC. Protein sequence: CASSLGWRYNEQFF.

V usage is TRBV15 and J usage is TRBJ1-2; tentatively, D is TRBD1 (6 bases). Germline V lookup: CDR1 LNHNV, CDR2 YYDKDF (reference sequence). With 0 bases removed from V and 4 bases from J, the gap between germline ends came to 12 bases. The CDR3 sequence is 15 residues long. CDR3 coding DNA: TGTGCCACCAGCAGAGATAGAGGACAGACCTATGGCTACACCTTC. It specifies CATSRDRGQTYGYTF.

This clonotype was seen many times. The chain joins TRBV14 to TRBJ2-1, with D perhaps TRBD1 (6 bases). V lost 1 base and J 7 bases, leaving 17 bases between the germline ends. Germline loops: CDR1 SGHDN, CDR2 FVKESK. The CDR3 loop spans 16 amino acids. CDR3 in amino acids: CASSQVRGSLSNEQFF. Here the CDR3 DNA reads TGTGCCAGCAGCCAAGTTAGGGGGAGCCTCAGTAATGAGCAGTTCTTC.

This clonotype showed up just a few times. This sequence joins TRBV19 and TRBJ1-1; tentative D call: TRBD1 (6 bases). CDR1 is LNHDA, CDR2 SQIVND, per germline (reference sequence). The CDR3 has 14 amino acids. V dropped 7 bases and J dropped 3 bases, with 15 bases sitting between them. The CDR3 DNA sequence: TGTGCCAGTACTGAGCAGGGGAGTCACACTGAAGCTTTCTTT. Its translation is CASTEQGSHTEAFF.

Of note for this clonotype: Mismatch with germline at one junction end may stem from a read error. The chain recombines TRBV25-1 with TRBJ1-1; 7 bases fit TRBD1. CDR1 MGHDK and CDR2 SYGVNS come from the germline V gene. The CDR3 length is 12 residues. Here the CDR3 DNA reads TGTGCCAGCAGCCTAGGGACAGAAAAAGCTCTCTTT. It is translated as CASSLGTEKALF.

Remarks on this clonotype: A read error is possible here, since a much larger clone lies one base away. The CDR3 here is CASSPTLTPEELFF. The CDR3 nucleotides are TGCGCCAGCAGCCCGACACTAACACCCGAGGAGCTGTTTTTT. The chain links TRBV4-3 to TRBJ2-2; unclear D gene. Germline lookup yields CDR1 LGHNA and CDR2 YSLEER. V was trimmed by 4 bases and J by 10 bases, leaving 16 bases between them. The CDR3 is 14 residues long.

This clonotype has at least ten counts. The V gene is TRBV7-2, the J gene TRBJ2-1; D is uncertain. CDR1 is SGHTA, CDR2 FQGNSA, per germline. V lost 3 bases and J 9 bases, leaving 12 bases between the germline ends. The CDR3 spans 13 residues. CDR3 region: CASSFSRFGEQFF. CDR3 in DNA: TGTGCCAGCAGCTTTAGTCGGTTCGGTGAGCAGTTCTTC.

This clonotype was picked up many times. The V gene is TRBV4-1, the J gene TRBJ1-6; D gene ambiguous. The CDR3 runs 17 residues. Germline V gene lookup returns CDR1 MGHRA and CDR2 YSYEKL. V lost 3 bases and J lost 7, with 19 bases in between. In DNA form, the CDR3 reads TGCGCCAGCAGCCATCTTCTCGCGGTCAGTCGGAATTCACCCCTCCACTTT. It yields the protein CASSHLLAVSRNSPLHF.

This clonotype turned up a few times. V and J are TRBV19 and TRBJ2-1; D gene uncertain. V lost 3 bases to trimming and J lost 4 bases, with 10 bases between them. Germline assignment: CDR1 LNHDA and CDR2 SQIVND (reference sequence). The CDR3 loop spans 14 amino acids. In DNA form, the CDR3 reads TGTGCCAGTAGTATGGGCAGTATATACAATGAGCAGTTCTTC. Its protein is CASSMGSIYNEQFF.

This clonotype was seen many times. The rearrangement uses TRBV4-3 and TRBJ2-5; the match to TRBD2 covers 11 bases. The junction had 9 bases not matched to a gene; V was cut back by 2 bases and J by 4 bases. Germline CDR1 LGHNA, CDR2 YSLEER. CDR3 length: 17 amino acids. CDR3 sequence reads: CASSQSTSGNLGETQYF. The DNA of the CDR3 is TGCGCCAGCAGCCAATCGACTAGCGGGAATTTGGGAGAGACCCAGTACTTC.